Presented here are 27 T cell receptor beta chains from one specimen sequenced in a study of T cell repertoires in cytomegalovirus infection. TCRdb reprocessed the reads via MiXCR and lists one record per CDR3 protein. The sample comprises under 600,000 distinct CDR3 sequences, about 15% of which are singletons, and 24% rests with the top ten. What was sequenced was CD8+ T cells from PBMCs. The receptors shown here come from a human donor in good health (CMV status not recorded). Some clones in this sample may be carry-over from other donors' samples.

In this sample, this clonotype turned up a few times. The DNA of the CDR3 is TGCAGCGGGGTCTCCATCGAAGAGACGCCGGGACAGTCTTTCTATGGCTACACCTTC. This gives the protein CSGVSIEETPGQSFYGYTF. The chain links TRBV29-1 to TRBJ1-2; 7 nucleotides align to TRBD1. This CDR3 has 19 residues. The trim removed 7 bases at V and 4 bases at J, leaving 27 bases unmatched. CDR1 is SQVTM and CDR2 is ANQGSEA in the germline V gene. The whole variable domain, filled in from reference TRBV29-1 and TRBJ1-2, reads SAVISQKPSRDICQRGTSLTIQCQVDSQVTMMFWYRQQPGQSLTLIATANQGSEATYESGFVIDKFPISRPNLTFSTLTVSNMSPEDSSIYLCSGVSIEETPGQSFYGYTFGSGTRLTVV.

This clonotype was counted between two and nine times. The chain combines TRBV6-1 with TRBJ1-5, with TRBD1 as a possible D gene (6 bases). The CDR3 runs 17 residues. Per the germline V gene, CDR1 is MNHNS and CDR2 is SASEGT. With 4 bases removed from V and 6 bases from J, the gap between germline ends came to 22 bases. The CDR3 spells CASSAVRDIIAGQPQHF. The CDR3 DNA sequence: TGTGCCAGCAGTGCGGTCCGGGACATAATAGCGGGTCAGCCCCAGCATTTT.

The rearrangement links TRBV2 to TRBJ1-2, with D maybe TRBD1 (6 bases). The germline CDR1 and CDR2 sequences are SNHLY and FYNNEI. The CDR3 is 19 residues long. V shed 6 bases and J shed 1 base, with 27 bases lying between them. The DNA for the CDR3 is TGTGCCAGCAGGGGCATCCCCAACTCCGACAGGCCTTTTAACTATGGCTACACCTTC. This gives the protein CASRGIPNSDRPFNYGYTF.

The chain employs TRBV4-1 and TRBJ2-7; D gene ambiguous. The V gene lost 0 bases and the J gene lost 0 bases, with 6 bases spanning the gap. CDR3 length: 14 residues. The germline V gene has CDR1 MGHRA and CDR2 YSYEKL. For the CDR3, the DNA is TGCGCCAGCAGCCAAGATGTAGACTCCTACGAGCAGTACTTC. Translating gives CASSQDVDSYEQYF.

Many counts were recorded for this clonotype. This sequence joins TRBV4-1 and TRBJ2-7; a possible D gene is TRBD1 (6 bases). CDR3 length: 14 amino acids. Germline CDR1 reads MGHRA; CDR2 reads YSYEKL. V shed 3 bases and J shed 2 bases, with 11 bases lying between them. The CDR3 DNA reads as TGCGCCAGCAGCCACCGGGACAAGACCTACGAGCAGTACTTC. Protein sequence: CASSHRDKTYEQYF.

This clonotype was detected ten times or more. The chain is built from TRBV6-1 and TRBJ1-2; D is undetermined. Trimming took off 5 bases at V and 3 bases at J, with 19 bases between the two ends. The CDR3 loop spans 16 amino acids. Germline values: CDR1 MNHNS, CDR2 SASEGT. CDR3 DNA sequence: TGTGCCAGCAGTCCACCTCCTAGGCGCCCGTACTATGGCTACACCTTC. It specifies CASSPPPRRPYYGYTF.

This clonotype was counted ten times or more. J is TRBJ2-1 and V is TRBV7-8; TRBD2 matches 9 bases. The CDR3 extends over 17 amino acids. From germline, CDR1 is SGHVS and CDR2 FQNEAQ. V shed 1 base and J 3 bases; nucleotides not matched to a gene: 7. The CDR3 coding sequence is TGTGCCAGCAGCTTAGGCTCAGGACTAGCGCTCTACAATGAGCAGTTCTTC. It codes for CASSLGSGLALYNEQFF.

This rearrangement joins TRBV3-1 to TRBJ2-7; D unclear. The CDR3 sequence is 15 residues long. The V gene lost 1 base and the J gene lost 3 bases, with 13 bases spanning the gap. Germline V gene data show CDR1 as LGHDT and CDR2 as YNNKEL (reference sequence). The CDR3 sequence is CASSQGQDAIYEQYF. The CDR3 DNA reads as TGTGCCAGCAGCCAAGGGCAGGACGCGATCTACGAGCAGTACTTC.

This clonotype was detected only a few times. The V gene is TRBV11-2, the J gene TRBJ2-2; D could derive from TRBD1 or TRBD2 (6 bases each). Looked up from germline, CDR1 is SGHAT and CDR2 is FQNNGV. Deletions cut 5 bases from V and 4 bases from J, with 23 bases between. There are 18 residues in the CDR3. The CDR3 DNA is TGTGCCAGCAGCCTCGGACGGGGGCTAGCGCTCCGCACCGGGGAGCTGTTTTTT. It encodes CASSLGRGLALRTGELFF.

The chain couples TRBV27 to TRBJ2-1; 7 bases agree with TRBD2. V gave up 3 bases and J gave up 4 bases; unmatched junction bases: 6. The CDR3 spans 15 residues. The germline CDR1 and CDR2 sequences are MNHEY and SMNVEV (reference sequence). The CDR3 loop is CASSLSGNNYNEQFF. The CDR3 DNA is TGTGCCAGCAGTTTGAGCGGGAATAATTACAATGAGCAGTTCTTC.

This chain joins TRBV10-3 and TRBJ1-4; no clear D gene. Trimming stripped 0 bases from V and 7 bases from J, with 6 bases between. The CDR3 totals 13 residues. The germline V gene has CDR1 ENHRY and CDR2 SYGVKD. The CDR3 spells CAISESGGEKLFF. Here the CDR3 DNA reads TGTGCCATCAGTGAGTCTGGAGGTGAAAAACTGTTTTTT.

This clonotype was detected a few times. This chain joins TRBV5-5 and TRBJ2-7; the match to TRBD2 covers 11 bases. Germline assignment: CDR1 SGHKS and CDR2 YYEKEE (reference sequence). Unmatched junction bases numbered 9, after V lost 4 bases and J lost 3 bases. The CDR3 is made up of 16 amino acids. CDR3 nucleotides: TGTGCCAGCAGCGCCGTAACCGGGACTAGCGGCTACGAGCAGTACTTC. Protein: CASSAVTGTSGYEQYF. The full variable domain, rest sourced from reference TRBV5-5 and TRBJ2-7, is DAGVTQSPTHLIKTRGQQVTLRCSPISGHKSVSWYQQVLGQGPQFIFQYYEKEERGRGNFPDRFSARQFPNYSSELNVNALLLGDSALYLCASSAVTGTSGYEQYFGPGTRLTVT.

This clonotype was seen a few times. The genes are TRBV6-5 and TRBJ2-7; TRBD2 is a possible D gene (6 bases). This CDR3 has 16 amino acids. Trimming took 2 bases from V and 2 from J, leaving 16 bases between them. Per the germline V gene, CDR1 is MNHEY and CDR2 is SVGAGI. CDR3 protein: CASSYVSGRRAYEQYF. The CDR3 nucleotides read TGTGCCAGCAGTTACGTATCAGGGAGGAGGGCCTACGAGCAGTACTTC.

At least ten counts were recorded for this clonotype. V gene TRBV7-9 combines with J gene TRBJ2-7, with TRBD1 as a possible D gene (6 bases). Deletions cut 7 bases from V and 2 bases from J, with 18 bases between. Per the germline V gene, CDR1 is SEHNR and CDR2 is FQNEAQ (reference sequence). The CDR3 consists of 15 residues. The DNA of the CDR3 is TGTGCCAGCACCCAGTCGACAGGCGATACCTACGAGCAGTACTTC. Protein product: CASTQSTGDTYEQYF.

J is TRBJ2-1 and V is TRBV20-1; TRBD2 agrees at 9 bases. Germline V CDR1 and CDR2: DFQATT, SNEGSKA (reference sequence). V shed 3 bases and J 2 bases; nucleotides not matched to a gene: 11. The CDR3 is made up of 17 amino acids. CDR3 region: CSASERGSGGPYNEQFF. CDR3 sequence (DNA): TGCAGTGCTAGTGAAAGGGGTAGCGGGGGTCCCTACAATGAGCAGTTCTTC.

With regard to this clonotype: A much larger clonotype is one base distant, so this may be a read error. The chain combines TRBV20-1 with TRBJ2-7; 11 bases line up with TRBD2. CDR1 and CDR2 from the germline V gene are DFQATT and SNEGSKA (reference sequence). There are 16 residues in the CDR3. Here the CDR3 DNA reads TGCAGTGCTAGAAACCGACTAGCGGGACCCTCCTACGGGCAGTACTTC. This gives the protein CSARNRLAGPSYGQYF.

This sequence joins TRBV20-1 and TRBJ2-2, with D possibly TRBD2 on 5 matching bases. The CDR3 loop spans 15 amino acids. Trimming took 1 base from V and 0 from J, leaving 9 bases between them. In germline, CDR1 is DFQATT, CDR2 SNEGSKA (reference sequence). CDR3 coding DNA: TGCAGTGCTAGAGGGCTAGCAGCGAACACCGGGGAGCTGTTTTTT. Translated, it gives CSARGLAANTGELFF.

This clonotype was seen more than once but under ten times. The V and J genes are TRBV2 and TRBJ1-1; TRBD1 matches 9 bases. The CDR3 spans 16 residues. Germline V gives CDR1 SNHLY, CDR2 FYNNEI. Trimming at V came to 0 bases and at J to 2 bases, leaving 4 bases not matched to a gene. Written as DNA, the CDR3 is TGTGCCAGCAGTGAAGCACAGGGGGCCGCAAACACTGAAGCTTTCTTT. Translated: CASSEAQGAANTEAFF.

This clonotype was counted a few times. This chain links TRBV29-1 with TRBJ1-1; D perhaps matches TRBD1 (5 bases). V dropped 3 bases and J dropped 5 bases, with 19 bases sitting between them. This CDR3 is 15 amino acids long. The germline CDR1 and CDR2 sequences are SQVTM and ANQGSEA. CDR3 sequence reads: CSVEGGISRLTEAFF. Here the CDR3 DNA reads TGCAGCGTTGAGGGGGGGATCTCCCGGCTAACTGAAGCTTTCTTT.

The sample holds many counts of this clonotype. The chain recombines TRBV7-2 with TRBJ2-6; D call uncertain. CDR3 size: 15 residues. In germline, CDR1 is SGHTA, CDR2 FQGNSA. Trimming took 2 bases from V and 0 from J, leaving 5 bases between them. The CDR3 protein is CASSLRSSGANVLTF. For the CDR3, the DNA is TGTGCCAGCAGCTTACGATCCTCTGGGGCCAACGTCCTGACTTTC.

The V call is TRBV27, the J call TRBJ2-7; 9 nucleotides agree with TRBD1. Trimming removed 4 bases from V and 3 bases from J; junction bases left unmatched: 4. In germline, CDR1 is MNHEY, CDR2 SMNVEV (reference sequence). The CDR3 loop spans 14 amino acids. The CDR3 spells CASSWTGVNYEQYF. The CDR3 DNA reads TGTGCCAGCAGTTGGACAGGGGTTAACTACGAGCAGTACTTC.

This clonotype was counted ten times or more. This chain joins TRBV5-1 and TRBJ2-7, with 7 positions matching TRBD2. V lost 5 bases to trimming and J lost 0 bases; unmatched junction nucleotides: 14. This CDR3 contains 17 residues. The V gene's germline CDR1 is SGHRS and CDR2 YFSETQ. The chain's CDR3 is CASRLGRGGFDSYEQYF. Written as DNA, the CDR3 is TGCGCCAGCAGATTAGGACGGGGAGGGTTCGACTCCTACGAGCAGTACTTC.

This clonotype has a count of ten or more. This chain links TRBV7-2 with TRBJ2-5; D remains ambiguous. The CDR3 is 14 amino acids. The V end was cut by 1 base, the J end by 5 bases, with 11 bases between. Germline-derived CDR1 and CDR2 are SGHTA and FQGNSA. CDR3 loop: CASSLGGFGETQYF. The DNA for the CDR3 is TGTGCCAGCAGCTTAGGGGGTTTCGGGGAGACCCAGTACTTC.

This clonotype was observed many times. The chain uses TRBV7-3 and TRBJ2-3; D is ambiguous. Germline CDR1 SGHTA, CDR2 FQGTGA. The CDR3 is 17 amino acids. V lost 5 bases to trimming and J lost 1 base, with 19 bases between them. The CDR3: CASSPGPSEPGTDTQYF. The CDR3 DNA is TGTGCCAGCAGCCCGGGTCCTTCGGAGCCAGGCACAGATACGCAGTATTTT.

Concerning this clonotype: An end of the junction differs from the germline gene, which may be a read error. This chain connects TRBV2 to TRBJ2-3; D gene uncertain. This CDR3 has 14 amino acids. CDR1 is SNHLY, CDR2 FYNNEI, per germline. The CDR3 region is CASPYLESKDTQYF. As DNA, the CDR3 is TGTGCCAGCCCCTATTTAGAGAGCAAAGATACGCAGTATTTT. Looking up the rest from reference TRBV2 and TRBJ2-3 gives the full variable domain: EPEVTQTPSHQVTQMGQEVILRCVPISNHLYFYWYRQILGQKVEFLVSFYNNEISEKSEIFDDQFSVERPDGSNFTLKIRSTKLEDSAMYFCASPYLESKDTQYFGPGTRLTVL.

This clonotype was counted only a few times. The V call is TRBV10-3, the J call TRBJ2-7, with TRBD2 matching over 8 bases. The germline gives CDR1 ENHRY, CDR2 SYGVKD. V lost 8 bases, J lost 0 bases, and 6 bases stayed unmatched. This CDR3 is built from 14 residues. The CDR3 reads CAIASSGSSYEQYF. The CDR3 nucleotides are TGTGCCATCGCGTCCAGCGGGAGCTCCTACGAGCAGTACTTC.

The rearrangement joins TRBV5-6 to TRBJ1-5; D ambiguous. The V gene lost 0 bases and the J gene lost 5 bases, with 9 bases spanning the gap. The CDR3 consists of 14 residues. Germline V gives CDR1 SGHDT, CDR2 YYEEEE. The DNA for the CDR3 is TGTGCCAGCAGCTTGGTTGGCTCCCATCAGCCCCAGCATTTT. Its translation is CASSLVGSHQPQHF.